Listed below are T cell receptor beta chains from one sample, sequenced in a study of blood T cell repertoires in COVID-19. Here immunoSEQ multiplex PCR was the method, and the copy in TCRdb shows in-frame clones only, minus some. The table shows around 190,000 clones, with roughly 82% occurring only once. Sequencing was performed on PBMCs or T cells enriched from blood (not recorded which). All receptors derive from a man aged 40-50 years with acute COVID-19. CDR3s include the opening cysteine and the closing phenylalanine or tryptophan. Each record gives: CDR3 protein, CDR3 DNA, V gene, clone size, D gene, J gene. The D gene is left open where the match is weak. A row's size may be missing; if present it is once, few, many or a size class.

CDR3aa: CASSHSSRANEQFF
CDR3nt: TGTGCCAGCAGCCACTCGTCTAGAGCCAATGAGCAGTTCTTC
v_gene: TRBV7-3
abundance: -
d_gene: -
j_gene: TRBJ2-1

CDR3aa: CASSDSSAEEGNRYEQYF
CDR3nt: TGTGCCAGCAGTGATTCCTCCGCCGAGGAGGGGAACCGGTACGAGCAGTACTTC
v_gene: TRBV25-1
abundance: -
d_gene: -
j_gene: TRBJ2-7

CDR3aa: CASSFPGGRKTQYF
CDR3nt: TGCGCCAGCAGCTTCCCAGGGGGTCGGAAGACCCAGTACTTC
v_gene: TRBV5-1
abundance: -
d_gene: TRBD1
j_gene: TRBJ2-5

CDR3aa: CASTRRQKTYEQYF
CDR3nt: TGCGCCAGCACCCGGCGGCAGAAAACCTACGAGCAGTACTTC
v_gene: TRBV23-1
abundance: -
d_gene: -
j_gene: TRBJ2-7

CDR3aa: CASSLVGTGGLSYEQYF
CDR3nt: TGTGCCAGCAGTTTAGTCGGAACGGGAGGCCTCTCCTACGAGCAGTACTTC
v_gene: TRBV28
abundance: -
d_gene: TRBD2
j_gene: TRBJ2-7

CDR3aa: CASSPSGTGNSPLHF
CDR3nt: TGTGCCAGCTCACCTTCCGGGACAGGGAATTCACCCCTCCACTTT
v_gene: TRBV18
abundance: -
d_gene: TRBD1
j_gene: TRBJ1-6

CDR3aa: CASSLDGHRLTPQHF
CDR3nt: TGTGCCAGCAGCTTGGACGGACACCGGCTGACGCCCCAGCATTTT
v_gene: TRBV5-8
abundance: -
d_gene: -
j_gene: TRBJ1-5

CDR3aa: CASSNYRSEAFF
CDR3nt: TGTGCCAGCAGCAATTACAGGTCCGAAGCTTTCTTT
v_gene: TRBV12-3/TRBV12-4
abundance: -
d_gene: -
j_gene: TRBJ1-1

CDR3aa: CASSLGQGWPQETQYF
CDR3nt: TGCGCCAGCAGCTTGGGACAGGGGTGGCCCCAAGAGACCCAGTACTTC
v_gene: TRBV5-1
abundance: -
d_gene: TRBD1
j_gene: TRBJ2-5

CDR3aa: CASSQGLSSEQYF
CDR3nt: TGTGCCAGCAGTCAGGGGTTGTCGAGCGAGCAGTACTTC
v_gene: TRBV6-5
abundance: -
d_gene: -
j_gene: TRBJ2-7

CDR3aa: CASSPQQGPNEQFF
CDR3nt: TGTGCCAGCAGCCCCCAACAGGGGCCCAATGAGCAGTTCTTC
v_gene: TRBV7-2
abundance: -
d_gene: TRBD1
j_gene: TRBJ2-1

CDR3aa: CASSRTGANTGELFF
CDR3nt: TGTGCCAGCAGTCGTACGGGAGCGAACACCGGGGAGCTGTTTTTT
v_gene: TRBV6-5
abundance: -
d_gene: -
j_gene: TRBJ2-2

CDR3aa: CASVIRERSSSEQFF
CDR3nt: TGCGCCAGCGTCATTAGGGAGAGGTCCTCCAGTGAGCAGTTCTTC
v_gene: TRBV10-1
abundance: -
d_gene: -
j_gene: TRBJ2-1

CDR3aa: CAISESGSNYGYTF
CDR3nt: TGTGCCATCAGTGAATCAGGGTCTAACTATGGCTACACCTTC
v_gene: TRBV10-3
abundance: -
d_gene: -
j_gene: TRBJ1-2

CDR3aa: CASSVSTAGGTEAFF
CDR3nt: TGTGCCAGCAGCGTAAGTACGGCAGGGGGCACTGAAGCTTTCTTT
v_gene: TRBV9
abundance: -
d_gene: TRBD1
j_gene: TRBJ1-1

CDR3aa: CASSFLGGEQYF
CDR3nt: TGTGCCAGCAGTTTTCTGGGGGGCGAGCAGTACTTC
v_gene: TRBV28
abundance: -
d_gene: -
j_gene: TRBJ2-7

CDR3aa: CASSLGDSTHEQYF
CDR3nt: TGTGCCAGCAGCTTGGGGGACTCAACCCACGAGCAGTACTTC
v_gene: TRBV5-6
abundance: -
d_gene: -
j_gene: TRBJ2-7

CDR3aa: CASSLDGPGASTDTQYF
CDR3nt: TGTGCCAGCAGCTTGGACGGTCCGGGAGCGAGCACAGATACGCAGTATTTT
v_gene: TRBV5-4
abundance: -
d_gene: -
j_gene: TRBJ2-3

CDR3aa: CSAKQGREQYF
CDR3nt: TGCAGTGCTAAGCAGGGTCGGGAGCAGTACTTC
v_gene: TRBV20-1
abundance: once
d_gene: -
j_gene: TRBJ2-7

CDR3aa: CASSFSLARDRANTEAFF
CDR3nt: TGTGCCAGCAGCTTCTCCCTTGCTAGGGACAGGGCCAACACTGAAGCTTTCTTT
v_gene: TRBV7-9
abundance: -
d_gene: TRBD1
j_gene: TRBJ1-1

CDR3aa: CASSTRDYNTGELFF
CDR3nt: TGTGCCAGCAGCACCCGGGACTACAACACCGGGGAGCTGTTTTTT
v_gene: TRBV7-6
abundance: -
d_gene: TRBD2
j_gene: TRBJ2-2

CDR3aa: CASSQAGGGYGYTF
CDR3nt: TGTGCCAGCAGCCAGGCAGGGGGCGGCTATGGCTACACCTTC
v_gene: TRBV4-2
abundance: -
d_gene: TRBD1
j_gene: TRBJ1-2

CDR3aa: CASRPTGSQNIQYF
CDR3nt: TGTGCCAGCAGACCTACAGGGTCCCAAAACATTCAGTACTTC
v_gene: TRBV6-5
abundance: -
d_gene: -
j_gene: TRBJ2-4

CDR3aa: CASSYGGDSNPAKLFF
CDR3nt: TGTGCCAGCAGTTACGGAGGGGACAGTAACCCTGCAAAACTGTTTTTT
v_gene: TRBV6-5
abundance: -
d_gene: TRBD1
j_gene: TRBJ1-4

CDR3aa: CASSAEADSSYEQYF
CDR3nt: TGTGCCAGCAGCGCTGAAGCCGACAGTTCCTACGAGCAGTACTTC
v_gene: TRBV7-2
abundance: -
d_gene: -
j_gene: TRBJ2-7

CDR3aa: CAWARAGNTIYF
CDR3nt: TGTGCCTGGGCTCGGGCTGGAAACACCATATATTTT
v_gene: TRBV30
abundance: -
d_gene: -
j_gene: TRBJ1-3

CDR3aa: CASSLRVGEQFF
CDR3nt: TGTGCCAGCAGTTTGAGGGTCGGTGAGCAGTTCTTC
v_gene: TRBV28
abundance: once
d_gene: -
j_gene: TRBJ2-1

CDR3aa: CASSDSFGEQYF
CDR3nt: TGTGCCAGCAGTGACTCTTTCGGGGAGCAGTACTTC
v_gene: TRBV6-4
abundance: -
d_gene: -
j_gene: TRBJ2-7

CDR3aa: CASRPLAGTDTQYF
CDR3nt: TGTGCCAGCAGACCCCTGGCGGGCACAGATACGCAGTATTTT
v_gene: TRBV28
abundance: once
d_gene: -
j_gene: TRBJ2-3

CDR3aa: CASSPGVRNTEAFF
CDR3nt: TGTGCCAGCAGCCCAGGGGTGAGGAACACTGAAGCTTTCTTT
v_gene: TRBV11-2
abundance: once
d_gene: -
j_gene: TRBJ1-1

CDR3aa: CASINRNYNEQFF
CDR3nt: TGTGCCAGTATCAACAGGAACTACAATGAGCAGTTCTTC
v_gene: TRBV19
abundance: -
d_gene: -
j_gene: TRBJ2-1

CDR3aa: CASSRAGATDTQYF
CDR3nt: TGTGCCAGCAGCCGAGCAGGAGCCACAGATACGCAGTATTTT
v_gene: TRBV7-8
abundance: -
d_gene: -
j_gene: TRBJ2-3

CDR3aa: CASSIIGSGTGELFF
CDR3nt: TGTGCCAGTAGTATAATCGGGAGCGGGACCGGGGAGCTGTTTTTT
v_gene: TRBV19
abundance: -
d_gene: -
j_gene: TRBJ2-2

CDR3aa: CAWSVYLTEAFF
CDR3nt: TGTGCCTGGAGTGTGTATCTCACTGAAGCTTTCTTT
v_gene: TRBV30
abundance: -
d_gene: -
j_gene: TRBJ1-1

CDR3aa: CASSLDYSEQYF
CDR3nt: TGTGCCAGCAGTTTAGACTACTCCGAGCAGTACTTC
v_gene: TRBV12-3/TRBV12-4
abundance: -
d_gene: -
j_gene: TRBJ2-7

CDR3aa: CASSDPGTSGEQYF
CDR3nt: TGTGCCAGCAGCGACCCCGGGACTAGCGGTGAGCAGTACTTC
v_gene: TRBV7-3
abundance: once
d_gene: TRBD2
j_gene: TRBJ2-7

CDR3aa: CASRLTGGMNTEAFF
CDR3nt: TGCGCCAGCCGATTAACGGGGGGGATGAACACTGAAGCTTTCTTT
v_gene: TRBV5-1
abundance: -
d_gene: -
j_gene: TRBJ1-1

CDR3aa: CASSVGLAGASYNEQFF
CDR3nt: TGTGCCAGCAGCGTAGGGCTAGCGGGAGCTTCGTACAATGAGCAGTTCTTC
v_gene: TRBV9
abundance: -
d_gene: TRBD2
j_gene: TRBJ2-1

CDR3aa: CASREERLTDTQYF
CDR3nt: TGCGCCAGCAGGGAGGAGCGACTCACAGATACGCAGTATTTT
v_gene: TRBV5-1
abundance: -
d_gene: -
j_gene: TRBJ2-3

CDR3aa: CASSLPRQVYNSPLHF
CDR3nt: TGTGCCAGCAGTTTACCCCGGCAGGTCTATAATTCACCCCTCCACTTT
v_gene: TRBV28
abundance: -
d_gene: -
j_gene: TRBJ1-6

CDR3aa: CASSWLAGDRNTQYF
CDR3nt: TGTGCCAGCAGCTGGTTAGCGGGAGATCGAAATACGCAGTATTTT
v_gene: TRBV3-1/TRBV3-2
abundance: -
d_gene: TRBD2
j_gene: TRBJ2-3